This TCR beta chain was sequenced in a study of CD8+ T cells in alopecia areata. Treatment denoted: oral pan-JAK inhibitor, 5-10 mg twice daily. Sequencing used cDNA as its template, made by extracting RNA and reverse transcribing it. Measured with immunoSEQ multiplex PCR; TCRdb has only the in-frame clones, and not every one. Here the sample spans 150,000 or so clones, about 71% being singletons. On this clone itself: The antigen remains unidentified.

The study, taken as a whole, reports: There was only one nonresponder, so it was unclear how baseline CD8+ expansion relates to response. In patients, TCRs were shared less clearly than in mice, and HLA may possibly be involved.

The V gene's germline CDR1 is MDHEN and CDR2 SYDVKM. This CDR3 comprises 18 residues. With V trimmed by 6 bases and J by 2 bases, 13 bases remained unmatched. This clonotype originated in a human donor with alopecia areata. The specimen was CD4+ T cells sorted from blood, collected at week 4, from a patient treated with tofacitinib. This rearrangement joins TRBV28 to TRBJ1-6, with TRBD1 matching 7 bases. In DNA, the CDR3 is TGTGCCAGCAGGCAACCGGGACAGCCGGCCACCTATAATTCACCCCTCCACTTT. Translation gives CASRQPGQPATYNSPLHF.